One sample yielded the 23 T cell receptor beta chains listed below, sequenced in a study of early stage breast cancer tumors. TCRdb's copy holds only in-frame clones and misses some; the assay was immunoSEQ multiplex PCR. The sample has roughly 53,000 clones, over 80% seen once. The sequenced sample was blood. The receptors come from an older person with breast cancer.

V gene TRBV7-2 combines with J gene TRBJ1-5; no clear D gene. Trimming removed 6 bases from V and 0 bases from J, with 12 bases in between. The CDR3 loop spans 15 amino acids. Germline V gene lookup returns CDR1 SGHTA and CDR2 FQGNSA. The CDR3: CASRATRDSNQPQHF. CDR3 DNA sequence: TGTGCCAGCAGGGCGACGAGGGATAGCAATCAGCCCCAGCATTTT.

The chain employs TRBV4-3 and TRBJ1-1; no clear D. CDR3 length: 13 amino acids. Trimming removed 0 bases at V and 10 bases at J, with 12 bases between. CDR1 and CDR2 from the germline V gene are LGHNA and YSLEER. This chain's CDR3 is CASSQDTENRAFF. In nucleotides, the CDR3 is TGCGCCAGCAGCCAAGATACGGAAAACAGAGCTTTCTTT.

The chain couples TRBV19 to TRBJ1-1; D is perhaps TRBD1 (5 bases). Germline assignment: CDR1 LNHDA and CDR2 SQIVND (reference sequence). The CDR3 contains 13 residues. V shed 1 base and J shed 10 bases, with 13 bases lying between them. CDR3 in DNA: TGTGCCAGTAGTATAGGACAGTCGTTCGTAGCTTTCTTT. Protein product: CASSIGQSFVAFF.

This chain joins TRBV19 and TRBJ2-5; 10 nucleotides align to TRBD1. This CDR3 has 15 amino acids. V was clipped by 5 bases and J by 2 bases; unmatched bases: 5. From germline, CDR1 is LNHDA and CDR2 SQIVND (reference sequence). Here the CDR3 DNA reads TGTGCCAGTAGTCAAGGACAGGGGGTACAAGAGACCCAGTACTTC. It is translated as CASSQGQGVQETQYF.

The chain employs TRBV5-1 and TRBJ2-5, with 9 bases lining up with TRBD1. CDR3 length equals 16 residues. The V gene's germline CDR1 is SGHRS and CDR2 YFSETQ. Unmatched junction bases numbered 5, after V lost 2 bases and J lost 0 bases. The CDR3 reads CASSFGTGSYQETQYF. CDR3 bases: TGCGCCAGCAGCTTCGGGACAGGGTCGTACCAAGAGACCCAGTACTTC.

This rearrangement joins TRBV6-6 to TRBJ2-7; 9 nucleotides line up with TRBD2. Germline CDR1 is MNHNY and CDR2 is SVGAGI (reference sequence). This CDR3 is 16 amino acids long. After removal of 5 bases from V and 7 bases from J, the junction contained 15 bases not matched to a gene. CDR3 amino acids: CASSPSFSGGPGEQYF. The CDR3 nucleotides read TGTGCCAGCAGTCCCTCGTTTAGCGGGGGACCAGGGGAGCAGTACTTC.

The rearrangement joins TRBV6-5 to TRBJ1-2; 7 bases fit TRBD1. Germline CDR1 MNHEY, CDR2 SVGAGI. This CDR3 has 15 residues. With 1 base clipped from V and 2 bases from J, the junction kept 4 bases outside the gene matches. This CDR3 is CASSYFRDSNYGYTF. DNA of the CDR3: TGTGCCAGCAGTTACTTCCGGGACAGCAACTATGGCTACACCTTC.

The V call is TRBV5-1, the J call TRBJ2-3; 11 nucleotides align to TRBD1. Trimming at V came to 4 bases and at J to 4 bases, leaving 8 bases not matched to a gene. This CDR3 region has 16 residues. Germline V gene data show CDR1 as SGHRS and CDR2 as YFSETQ. CDR3 coding DNA: TGCGCCAGCAGCCTGGCCCCGGGACAGGGGGCAGATACGCAGTATTTT. Protein product: CASSLAPGQGADTQYF.

The CDR3 is CASSYREADGYTF. The CDR3 bases are TGTGCCAGCAGTTACAGGGAAGCGGATGGCTACACCTTC. The J gene is TRBJ1-2, the V gene TRBV6-5; D call uncertain. Germline lookup yields CDR1 MNHEY and CDR2 SVGAGI. This CDR3 comprises 13 residues. Between the trimmed V and J ends, which lost 2 bases and 6 bases, there was a span of 10 bases.

The chain recombines TRBV28 with TRBJ1-5; 7 bases align to TRBD1. Trimming removed 3 bases from V and 7 bases from J; junction bases left unmatched: 9. The CDR3 has 15 amino acids. Germline V gene sequence: CDR1 MDHEN, CDR2 SYDVKM. The CDR3 coding sequence is TGTGCCAGCAGTTTCTTTCGACAGGGCAGGCAGCCCCAGCATTTT. It is translated as CASSFFRQGRQPQHF.

The chain recombines TRBV6-5 with TRBJ2-2; no definite D call. V was shortened by 2 bases and J by 6 bases, with 16 bases between the two germline ends. The CDR3 runs 16 residues. Germline V gene lookup returns CDR1 MNHEY and CDR2 SVGAGI. The CDR3: CASSYGRVPPPGELFF. CDR3 DNA sequence: TGTGCCAGCAGTTACGGTCGGGTTCCGCCACCCGGGGAGCTGTTTTTT.

The chain combines TRBV5-5 with TRBJ1-3, with 7 bases matching TRBD1. The V segment lost 0 bases and the J segment 0 bases; nucleotides outside the gene matches: 3. This CDR3 is built from 16 residues. Germline V gives CDR1 SGHKS, CDR2 YYEKEE (reference sequence). As DNA, the CDR3 is TGTGCCAGCAGCTTGGCGGACAGGTACTCTGGAAACACCATATATTTT. It yields the protein CASSLADRYSGNTIYF.

The chain has TRBV19 and TRBJ1-3; D is ambiguous. The germline V gene has CDR1 LNHDA and CDR2 SQIVND (reference sequence). The CDR3 loop spans 13 amino acids. Trimming left V 5 bases short and J 4 bases short, with 9 bases between. The chain's CDR3 is CASSLLYGNTIYF. The CDR3 nucleotides are TGTGCCAGTAGTTTACTATACGGAAACACCATATATTTT.

The V and J genes are TRBV28 and TRBJ2-7; D may be TRBD1 (6 bases). The V gene lost 3 bases and the J gene lost 2 bases, with 17 bases spanning the gap. Germline lookup yields CDR1 MDHEN and CDR2 SYDVKM. There are 16 residues in the CDR3. CDR3 in amino acids: CASSLFTGRSPYEQYF. The CDR3 nucleotides read TGTGCCAGCAGTTTGTTCACAGGGCGTAGCCCCTACGAGCAGTACTTC. Full variable domain (missing parts from reference TRBV28 and TRBJ2-7): DVKVTQSSRYLVKRTGEKVFLECVQDMDHENMFWYRQDPGLGLRLIYFSYDVKMKEKGDIPEGYSVSREKKERFSLILESASTNQTSMYLCASSLFTGRSPYEQYFGPGTRLTVT.

V is TRBV6-5 and J is TRBJ2-1; 8 nucleotides agree with TRBD2. Germline V gene data show CDR1 as MNHEY and CDR2 as SVGAGI. The CDR3 has 16 residues. The ends lost 2 bases at V and 9 bases at J; junction bases unmatched: 12. The CDR3: CASSYDPGRASGEQFF. CDR3 sequence (DNA): TGTGCCAGCAGTTACGATCCCGGGAGGGCTTCCGGTGAGCAGTTCTTC.

The gene calls are TRBV14 and TRBJ1-6; D possibly corresponds to TRBD1 (5 bases). Trimming took 3 bases from V and 9 from J, leaving 12 bases between them. The germline V gene encodes CDR1 SGHDN and CDR2 FVKESK. The CDR3 consists of 14 residues. This CDR3 reads CASSQLTGSSPLHF. CDR3 nucleotide sequence: TGTGCCAGCAGCCAGCTAACAGGAAGTTCACCCCTCCACTTT.

The chain recombines TRBV2 with TRBJ1-5, with TRBD1 as a possible D gene (6 bases). This CDR3 is built from 13 residues. With 2 bases removed from V and 4 bases from J, the gap between germline ends came to 6 bases. Per the germline V gene, CDR1 is SNHLY and CDR2 is FYNNEI. Here the CDR3 DNA reads TGTGCCAGCAGTGAACAGGGGAATCAGCCCCAGCATTTT. Translation: CASSEQGNQPQHF.

This sequence joins TRBV7-2 and TRBJ1-6; the match to TRBD1 covers 12 bases. The CDR3 spans 17 residues. Germline V lookup: CDR1 SGHTA, CDR2 FQGNSA. The V segment lost 5 bases and the J segment 10 bases; nucleotides outside the gene matches: 12. CDR3 in DNA: TGTGCCAGCAGCCGTCGGGACAGGGGGCGATTGGGATCACCCCTCCACTTT. Amino acids: CASSRRDRGRLGSPLHF.

This chain uses TRBV18 with TRBJ2-7; D possibly corresponds to TRBD2 (6 bases). The CDR3 covers 15 residues. Trimming left V 3 bases short and J 1 base short, with 13 bases between. Germline assignment: CDR1 KGHSH and CDR2 LQKENI. CDR3 sequence reads: CASSPPGLPSYEQYF. The CDR3 region has the DNA TGTGCCAGCTCACCTCCGGGACTCCCGTCCTACGAGCAGTACTTC.

V usage is TRBV19 and J usage is TRBJ1-1, with D tentatively TRBD1 (5 bases). Germline V gene sequence: CDR1 LNHDA, CDR2 SQIVND (reference sequence). Trimming left V 7 bases short and J 2 bases short, with 14 bases between. The CDR3 is made up of 14 amino acids. The CDR3 DNA follows: TGTGCCAGTAAGCAGGGCCCAACAAACACTGAAGCTTTCTTT. This translates into CASKQGPTNTEAFF.

The genes are TRBV6-1 and TRBJ1-6; perhaps TRBD1 as D (5 bases). Trimming shortened V by 3 bases and J by 13 bases, and 28 bases separated the two germline ends. This CDR3 is built from 18 residues. CDR1 is MNHNS and CDR2 is SASEGT in the germline V gene. CDR3 loop: CASSEGPALGMESSPLHF. Written as DNA, the CDR3 is TGTGCCAGCAGTGAGGGGCCGGCCTTAGGTATGGAAAGCTCCCCCCTCCACTTT.

This chain uses TRBV1 with TRBJ2-1; the table's D call of TRBD2 was not tested on the DNA. TRBV1 is flagged as a pseudogene. The CDR3 consists of 19 residues. The CDR3 DNA sequence: TGCACCAGCAGCCAAGATCGGGACTCGCGGGAGGGCTCCTACAATGAGCAGTTCTTC. It encodes CTSSQDRDSREGSYNEQFF.

The chain carries TRBV6-5 and TRBJ2-1; no reliable D call. CDR1 is MNHEY and CDR2 is SVGAGI in the germline V gene. This CDR3 has 12 amino acids. V lost 4 bases and J 3 bases, leaving 4 bases between the germline ends. This CDR3 reads CASSFSYNEQFF. The CDR3 nucleotides are TGTGCCAGCAGTTTCAGCTACAATGAGCAGTTCTTC.